This is a list of T cell receptor beta chains from one sample in a study of early T cells in non-severe SARS-CoV-2 infection. From the 5' RACE reads, TCRdb called clonotypes with MiXCR, one entry per CDR3 protein. There are about 90,000 distinct CDR3 sequences in the sample; around 15% occur only once, and more than 6.5% lies in the top ten. The sequenced sample consisted of whole blood. Receptor source: an adult who was a healthcare worker with PCR-confirmed SARS-CoV-2 infection or an uninfected control (not recorded which). CDR3s include the opening cysteine and the closing phenylalanine or tryptophan. A D gene is named only where the DNA matches it firmly. Rows give clone size only sometimes, using once, few, many, or a class for an expanded clone.

TRBJ1-4 . TRBV29-1 14 few TGCAGCGTTGAAACTGCAGGGATAAATGAAAAACTGTTTTTT CSVETAGINEKLFF
TRBJ1-2 . TRBV19 14 few TGTGCCAGTAGCGATACCGTAAGGGGCTATGGCTACACCTTC CASSDTVRGYGYTF
TRBJ2-6 . TRBV18 14 few TGTGCCAGCTCACCACGCGAGGTCACCAACGTCCTGACTTTC CASSPREVTNVLTF
TRBJ1-2 . TRBV5-6 21 few TGTGCCAGCAGCGCCTCCCGGGGGACGTTAACCGGGACGGAGAGTGGCTATGGCTACACCTTC CASSASRGTLTGTESGYGYTF
TRBJ1-2 . TRBV5-4 15 . TGTGCCAGCAGCCCCCAGGGCGGGTTTAACTATGGCTACACCTTC CASSPQGGFNYGYTF
TRBJ2-2 TRBD2 TRBV12-3/TRBV12-4 15 many TGTGCCAGCAGTTCGCGGGAGGGCCTTCTCGGGGAGCTGTTTTTT CASSSREGLLGELFF
TRBJ2-2 TRBD2 TRBV12-3/TRBV12-4 13 . TGTGCCAGCAGTTTCGGGGGGGCCGGGGAGCTGTTTTTT CASSFGGAGELFF
TRBJ2-3 TRBD2 TRBV7-9 16 few TGTGCCAGCAGCTTGGGACTAGCAGGTGACACAGATACGCAGTATTTT CASSLGLAGDTDTQYF
TRBJ1-2 . TRBV5-1 15 few TGCGCCAGCAGCGCGGACCCAGGGACCGGGGGTGGCTACACCTTC CASSADPGTGGGYTF
TRBJ1-5 . TRBV7-9 11 many TGTGCCAGCAGCTCGGGTCCCACCCAGCATTTT CASSSGPTQHF
TRBJ2-7 TRBD2 TRBV11-2 13 . TGTGCCAGCAGGTTACCGGGGAGGGACGAGCAGTACTTC CASRLPGRDEQYF
TRBJ1-1 TRBD1 TRBV29-1 15 . TGCAGCGTGGGAACAGGGGATGCAGGGAACACTGAAGCTTTCTTT CSVGTGDAGNTEAFF
TRBJ1-2 . TRBV19 13 few TGTGCCAGCAGGGATGGGATAGACTATGGCTACACCTTC CASRDGIDYGYTF
TRBJ2-7 TRBD1 TRBV27 13 few TGTGCCAGCAGTTGGGACAGCACCTACGAGCAGTACTTC CASSWDSTYEQYF
TRBJ1-3 . TRBV30 13 once TGTGCCTGGAGGGAGGGATCTGGAAACACCATATATTTT CAWREGSGNTIYF
TRBJ2-3 TRBD2 TRBV10-3 16 many TGTGCCATCAGTGATTCTAGCGGGAGAGGCACAGATACGCAGTATTTT CAISDSSGRGTDTQYF
TRBJ2-1 TRBD1 TRBV28 18 . TGTGCCAGCAGTCCTTACACATACAGGGGACCCTCCTACAATGAGCAGTTCTTC CASSPYTYRGPSYNEQFF
TRBJ2-3 TRBD2 TRBV9 16 few TGTGCCAGCAGCGTTACCCCAGCGGGAGGTACAGATACGCAGTATTTT CASSVTPAGGTDTQYF
TRBJ2-7 . TRBV5-6 15 few TGTGCCAGCAGCTTGGGGCAGGCCGGGCCATACGAGCAGTACTTC CASSLGQAGPYEQYF
TRBJ2-3 . TRBV29-1 13 few TGCAGCGTTGAAGACCGCAAAACAGATACGCAGTATTTT CSVEDRKTDTQYF
TRBJ1-4 . TRBV5-6 15 few TGTGCCAGCAGCCCGGGGACGATTAATAATGAAAAACTGTTTTTT CASSPGTINNEKLFF
TRBJ2-1 TRBD1 TRBV12-3/TRBV12-4 14 few TGTGCCAGCAGAGACGGACAGGGGGTTTATGAGCAGTTCTTC CASRDGQGVYEQFF
TRBJ2-5 . TRBV20-1 13 few TGCAGTGCTAGAGTTGGGGGGAGAGAGACCCAGTACTTC CSARVGGRETQYF
TRBJ2-6 TRBD1 TRBV9 18 many TGTGCCAGCAGCGTACTTGGACAGGGGACAACTGGGGCCAACGTCCTGACTTTC CASSVLGQGTTGANVLTF
TRBJ2-7 . TRBV29-1 12 . TGCAGCGTTGTGAATGAGTACTACGAGCAGTACTTC CSVVNEYYEQYF